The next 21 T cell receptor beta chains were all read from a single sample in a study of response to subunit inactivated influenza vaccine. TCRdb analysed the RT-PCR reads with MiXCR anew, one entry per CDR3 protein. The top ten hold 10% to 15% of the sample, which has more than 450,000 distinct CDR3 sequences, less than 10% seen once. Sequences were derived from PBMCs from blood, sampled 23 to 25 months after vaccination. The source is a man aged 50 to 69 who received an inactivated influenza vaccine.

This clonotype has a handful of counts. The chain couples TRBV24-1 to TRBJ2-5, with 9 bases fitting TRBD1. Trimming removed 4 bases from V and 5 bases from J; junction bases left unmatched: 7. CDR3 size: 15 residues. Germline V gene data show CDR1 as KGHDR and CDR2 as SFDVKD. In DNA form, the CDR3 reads TGTGCCACCAGTGACACCGGGACAGGGTTGGAGACCCAGTACTTC. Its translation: CATSDTGTGLETQYF.

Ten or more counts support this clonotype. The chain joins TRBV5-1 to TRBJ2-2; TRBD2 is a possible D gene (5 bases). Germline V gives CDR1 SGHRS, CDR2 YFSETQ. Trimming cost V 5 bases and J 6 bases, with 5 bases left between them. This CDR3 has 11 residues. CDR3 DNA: TGCGCCAGCAGGGAGGCCGGGGAGCTGTTTTTT. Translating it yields CASREAGELFF.

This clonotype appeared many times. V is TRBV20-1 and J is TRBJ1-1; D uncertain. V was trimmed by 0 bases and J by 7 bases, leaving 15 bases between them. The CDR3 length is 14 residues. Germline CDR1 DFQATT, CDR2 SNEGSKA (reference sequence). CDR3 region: CSARDMREGSEAFF. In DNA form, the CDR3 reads TGCAGTGCTAGAGATATGAGGGAAGGGAGTGAAGCTTTCTTT.

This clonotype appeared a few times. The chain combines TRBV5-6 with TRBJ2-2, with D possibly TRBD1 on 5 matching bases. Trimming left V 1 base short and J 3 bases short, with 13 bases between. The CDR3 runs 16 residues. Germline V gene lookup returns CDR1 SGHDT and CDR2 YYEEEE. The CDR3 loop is CASSLQWGRDTGELFF. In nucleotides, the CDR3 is TGTGCCAGCAGCTTGCAGTGGGGCAGGGACACCGGGGAGCTGTTTTTT.

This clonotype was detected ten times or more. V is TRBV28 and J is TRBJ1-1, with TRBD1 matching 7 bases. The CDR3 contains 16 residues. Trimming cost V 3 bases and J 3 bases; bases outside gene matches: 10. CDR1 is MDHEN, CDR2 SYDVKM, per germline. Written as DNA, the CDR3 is TGTGCCAGCAGTTTCCCGACAGGGCGGGTGGACACTGAAGCTTTCTTT. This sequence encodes CASSFPTGRVDTEAFF.

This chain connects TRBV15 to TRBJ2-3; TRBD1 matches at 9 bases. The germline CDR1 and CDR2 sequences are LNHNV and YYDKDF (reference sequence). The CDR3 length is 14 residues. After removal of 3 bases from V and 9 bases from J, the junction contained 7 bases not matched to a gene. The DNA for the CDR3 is TGTGCCACCAGCAGGGGACAGGGACGGGGCACGCAGTATTTT. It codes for CATSRGQGRGTQYF.

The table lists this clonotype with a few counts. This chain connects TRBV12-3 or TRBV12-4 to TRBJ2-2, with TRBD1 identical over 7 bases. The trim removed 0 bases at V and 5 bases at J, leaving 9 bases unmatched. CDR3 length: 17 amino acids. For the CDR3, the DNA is TGTGCCAGCAGTTTAGCCCGGGACAGATCCCCAACCGGGGAGCTGTTTTTT. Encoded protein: CASSLARDRSPTGELFF.

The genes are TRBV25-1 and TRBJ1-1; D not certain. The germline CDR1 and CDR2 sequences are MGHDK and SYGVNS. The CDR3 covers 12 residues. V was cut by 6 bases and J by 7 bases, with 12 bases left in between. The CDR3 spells CASREGFSEAFF. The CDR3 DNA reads TGTGCCAGCAGGGAAGGATTTAGTGAAGCTTTCTTT.

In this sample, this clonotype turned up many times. DNA of the CDR3: TGTGCCAGCTCCAGGGATCTCATCCCCCAAGAGACCCAGTACTTC. Translating gives CASSRDLIPQETQYF. The gene calls are TRBV19 and TRBJ2-5; TRBD1 is a possible D gene (5 bases). Trimming left V 9 bases short and J 1 base short, with 18 bases between. The V gene's germline CDR1 is LNHDA and CDR2 SQIVND (reference sequence). This CDR3 spans 15 amino acids.

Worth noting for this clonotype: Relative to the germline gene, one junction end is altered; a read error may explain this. CDR3 protein: CSAREHGTSSEQYF. The CDR3 nucleotides are TGCAGTGCTAGAGAACACGGGACTTCCTCCGAGCAGTACTTC. The V and J genes are TRBV20-1 and TRBJ2-7; a weak D match, TRBD2 (6 bases). The germline V gene has CDR1 DFQATT and CDR2 SNEGSKA (reference sequence). This CDR3 has 14 residues.

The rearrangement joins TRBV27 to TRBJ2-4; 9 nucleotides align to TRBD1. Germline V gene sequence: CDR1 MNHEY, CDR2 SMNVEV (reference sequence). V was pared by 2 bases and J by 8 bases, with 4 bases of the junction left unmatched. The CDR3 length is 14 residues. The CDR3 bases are TGTGCCAGCAGTTTAGGGGGACAGGGATACATTCAGTACTTC. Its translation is CASSLGGQGYIQYF.

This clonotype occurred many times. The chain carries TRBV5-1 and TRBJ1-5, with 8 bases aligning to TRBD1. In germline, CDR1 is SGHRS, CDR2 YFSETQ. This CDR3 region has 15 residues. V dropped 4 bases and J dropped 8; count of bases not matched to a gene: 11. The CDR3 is CASSIAAGGVEPQHF. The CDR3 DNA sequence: TGCGCCAGCAGCATTGCGGCAGGGGGCGTGGAGCCCCAGCATTTT.

CDR3 in amino acids: CASSLALDGLNEKLFF. DNA of the CDR3: TGTGCCAGCAGTTTAGCTCTGGACGGCCTTAATGAAAAACTGTTTTTT. This chain connects TRBV12-3 or TRBV12-4 to TRBJ1-4; D unclear. The CDR3 spans 16 residues. Trimming stripped 0 bases from V and 4 bases from J, with 12 bases between.

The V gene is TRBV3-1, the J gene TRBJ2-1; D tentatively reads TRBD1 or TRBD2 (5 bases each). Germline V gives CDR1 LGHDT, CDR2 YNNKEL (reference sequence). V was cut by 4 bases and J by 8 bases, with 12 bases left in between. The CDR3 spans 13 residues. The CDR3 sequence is CASSPRARDEQFF. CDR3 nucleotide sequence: TGTGCCAGCAGCCCCAGGGCGAGGGATGAGCAGTTCTTC.

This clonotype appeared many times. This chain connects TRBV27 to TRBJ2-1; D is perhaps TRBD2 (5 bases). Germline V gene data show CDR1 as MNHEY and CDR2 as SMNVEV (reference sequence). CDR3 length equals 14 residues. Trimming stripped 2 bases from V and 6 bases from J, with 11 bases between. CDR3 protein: CASSLLASRNEQFF. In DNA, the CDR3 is TGTGCCAGCAGTTTACTGGCTAGCCGCAATGAGCAGTTCTTC.

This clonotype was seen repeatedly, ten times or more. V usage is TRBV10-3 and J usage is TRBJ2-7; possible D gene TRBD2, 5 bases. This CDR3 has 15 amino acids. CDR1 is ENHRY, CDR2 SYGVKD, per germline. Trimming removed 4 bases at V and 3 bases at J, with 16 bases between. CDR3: CAISGNVNGVYEQYF. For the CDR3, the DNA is TGTGCCATCAGTGGTAACGTAAACGGGGTCTACGAGCAGTACTTC.

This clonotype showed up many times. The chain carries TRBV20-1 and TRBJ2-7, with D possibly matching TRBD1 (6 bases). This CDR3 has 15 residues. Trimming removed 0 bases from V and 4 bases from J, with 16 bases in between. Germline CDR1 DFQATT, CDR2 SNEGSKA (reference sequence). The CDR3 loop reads CSARDLAGVFYEQYF. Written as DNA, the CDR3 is TGCAGTGCTAGAGATCTCGCAGGGGTCTTTTACGAGCAGTACTTC.

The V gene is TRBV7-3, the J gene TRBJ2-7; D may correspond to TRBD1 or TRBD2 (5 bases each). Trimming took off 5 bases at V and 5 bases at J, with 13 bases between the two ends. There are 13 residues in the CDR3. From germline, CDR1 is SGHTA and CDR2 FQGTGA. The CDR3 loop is CASSAGRDHEQYF. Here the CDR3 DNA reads TGTGCCAGCAGCGCAGGCAGGGACCACGAGCAGTACTTC. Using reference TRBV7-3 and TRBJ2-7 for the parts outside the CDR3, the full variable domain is GAGVSQTPSNKVTEKGKYVELRCDPISGHTALYWYRQSLGQGPEFLIYFQGTGAADDSGLPNDRFFAVRPEGSVSTLKIQRTERGDSAVYLCASSAGRDHEQYFGPGTRLTVT.

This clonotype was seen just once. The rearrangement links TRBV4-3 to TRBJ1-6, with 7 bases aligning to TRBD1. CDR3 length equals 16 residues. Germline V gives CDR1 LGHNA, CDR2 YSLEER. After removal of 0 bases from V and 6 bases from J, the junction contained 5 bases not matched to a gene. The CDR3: CASSQDAGGSNSPLHF. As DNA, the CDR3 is TGCGCCAGCAGCCAAGACGCAGGGGGGAGTAATTCACCCCTCCACTTT.

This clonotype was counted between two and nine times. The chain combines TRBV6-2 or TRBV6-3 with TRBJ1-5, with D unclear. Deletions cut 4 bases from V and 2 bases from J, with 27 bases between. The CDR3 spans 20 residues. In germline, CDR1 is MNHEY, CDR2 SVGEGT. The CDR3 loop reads CASSFVFPAGFQGGNQPQHF. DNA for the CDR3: TGTGCCAGCAGTTTCGTCTTCCCGGCCGGGTTTCAAGGTGGCAATCAGCCCCAGCATTTT.

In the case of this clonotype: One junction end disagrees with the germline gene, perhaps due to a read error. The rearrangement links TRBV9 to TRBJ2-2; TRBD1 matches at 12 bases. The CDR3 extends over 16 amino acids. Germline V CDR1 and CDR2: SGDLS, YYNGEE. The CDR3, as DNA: TGTGACAGCAGCGAGGGACAGGGGGCGATAACCGGGGAGCTGTTTTTT. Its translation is CDSSEGQGAITGELFF.